This T cell receptor beta chain appears in the sequencing data of a study of blood T cells in healthy people across ages. Looking at the study overall: Capturing about one barcoded beta molecule per two T cells was achieved by template switching. The study, taken as a whole, reports: Diversity of TCR beta correlated strongly with naive T cell percentage.

Each sample used at least 6.5 million PBMCs. With a J-beta primer mix and a sample-barcoded 5' primer, a second PCR ran about 7 to 12 cycles. Each CDR3 protein is one row after TCRdb ran MiXCR on the 5' RACE reads. Found here are around 800,000 distinct CDR3 sequences, roughly 50% of them singletons; the top ten hold around 40%. This clonotype has just a few counts. Its matching antigen is unknown. Trimming removed 5 bases from V and 2 bases from J; junction bases left unmatched: 1. The germline V gene encodes CDR1 DFQATT and CDR2 SNEGSKA (reference sequence). There are 14 residues in the CDR3. The chain links TRBV20-1 to TRBJ2-7, with TRBD2 matching 15 bases. Material for sequencing was blood. The TCR sequence derives from a man older than 75 in good health. In DNA form, the CDR3 reads TGCAGTGCTGGGACTAGCGGGGGGACCTACGAGCAGTACTTC. Amino acid sequence: CSAGTSGGTYEQYF.